This T cell receptor beta chain was profiled in a study of spatial heterogeneity in lung cancer (dated by TCRdb to between 2018 and 2021). Study-wide context: More beta-chain than alpha-chain transcripts were consistently detected, likely reflecting higher beta-chain transcript abundance. The study linked features of the TCR repertoire to counts of nonsynonymous mutations, which were determined by whole-exome sequencing of tumor tissue. In non-small cell lung cancer, the study quantitatively compared TCR alpha and beta repertoires across several tumor regions, matched nontumor lung, and blood. In the raw uncorrected reads, each unique combination of TCR and UMI appeared more than ten times on average. Both alpha and beta chains were TCR-sequenced in samples taken at surgery, namely 220 tumor regions, 63 to 70 matched nontumor lung samples and 45 to 60 PBMC samples. General findings and caveats noted by the study authors: Additional single-cell paired TCR alpha and beta sequencing was considered necessary to confirm, at a functional level, the hypothesis that regional TCRs recognize regional mutations.

This clonotype was counted at least ten times. The target of this receptor is not known. Base qualities were left out, and no much larger clone turns up one base away. Libraries came from 5' RACE. Instrument used: NextSeq 500. In the TCR library protocol, a unique molecular identifier was attached to each TCR cDNA molecule so that PCR and sequencing errors could be corrected. Turning to the authors' computational methods: TCR identification, UMI-based error correction and CDR3 extraction were performed with Decombinator tools. TCRs above a frequency of 2 per 1,000, corresponding to the top 1% of the tumor frequency distribution, were defined as expanded. Rényi diversity was computed with the R vegan package after subsampling each repertoire 100 times to 5,000 TCRs. CDR3 similarity networks were built from amino acid triplet string-kernel similarity, connecting CDR3s with pairwise similarity above 0.82. TCRdb reprocessed the public reads (quality trimming at Q25 with fastp, clone calling with MiXCR) and kept in-frame beta chains. All rows with the same CDR3 protein become a single entry with the most common DNA and genes. The V and J calls were not made by the authors but by TCRdb's processing. For this sample there are 39,000 or so distinct CDR3 sequences; just over 3% appear just once. The ten largest clones represent 35% to 40% of the sample.

Taken with the paper, the label for time point translates to: sample taken at primary tumor resection. Samples were obtained from 65 to 90 patients with early-stage, untreated non-small cell lung cancer from the lung TRACERx cohort. Whole RNA extracted from tumor and nontumor lung tissue, or from cryopreserved PBMC samples, was used for TCR sequencing without cell sorting. Only patients for whom sufficient RNA was available from at least two tumor regions were selected for TCR sequencing. Before being selected, tumor and adjacent nontumor lung specimens were reviewed by a lung pathologist. Trimming removed 1 base from V and 6 bases from J, leaving 10 bases between the germline ends. The germline V gene encodes CDR1 SGHRS and CDR2 YFSETQ. From cysteine to phenylalanine, the CDR3 is 14 amino acids long. The retained sequence is limited to the CDR3, 42 bases, with the frame set at the first base.

Specimen: normal lung tissue next to the tumor, collected at surgery. The sequence links TRBV5-1 to TRBJ2-2; TRBD2 is perhaps the D gene, given 6 matching bases. The sequence came from a male donor with early-stage non-small cell lung cancer. The sequenced DNA is TGCGCCAGCAGCTTGACGGGAGAGGCCGGGGAGCTGTTTTTT. Its product reads: CASSLTGEAGELFF.